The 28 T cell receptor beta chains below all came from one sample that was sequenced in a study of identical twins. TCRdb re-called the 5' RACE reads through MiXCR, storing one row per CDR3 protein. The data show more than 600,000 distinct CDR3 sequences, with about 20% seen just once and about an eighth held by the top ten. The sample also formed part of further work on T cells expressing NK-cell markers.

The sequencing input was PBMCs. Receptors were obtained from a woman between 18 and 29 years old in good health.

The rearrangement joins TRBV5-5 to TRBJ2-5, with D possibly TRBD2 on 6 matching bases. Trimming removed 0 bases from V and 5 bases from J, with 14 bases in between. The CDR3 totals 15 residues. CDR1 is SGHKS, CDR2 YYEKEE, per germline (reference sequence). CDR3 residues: CASSLALTSPETQYF. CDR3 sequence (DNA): TGTGCCAGCAGCTTGGCCTTGACTAGTCCGGAGACCCAGTACTTC.

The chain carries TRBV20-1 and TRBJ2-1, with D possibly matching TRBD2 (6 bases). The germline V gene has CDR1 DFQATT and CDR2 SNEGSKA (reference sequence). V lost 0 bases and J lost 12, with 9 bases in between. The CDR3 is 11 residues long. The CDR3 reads CSARESGRQFF. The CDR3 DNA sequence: TGCAGTGCTAGAGAGTCCGGGAGGCAGTTCTTC.

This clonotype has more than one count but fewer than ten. The CDR3 loop reads CASSPWGGHNEQFF. The CDR3 nucleotides are TGCGCCAGCAGCCCCTGGGGGGGTCACAATGAGCAGTTCTTC. The chain links TRBV4-3 to TRBJ2-1; 7 bases map to TRBD2. Germline V CDR1 and CDR2: LGHNA, YSLEER. The CDR3 loop spans 14 amino acids. The J segment lost 5 bases and the V segment lost 4 bases, leaving 5 bases of the junction unmatched.

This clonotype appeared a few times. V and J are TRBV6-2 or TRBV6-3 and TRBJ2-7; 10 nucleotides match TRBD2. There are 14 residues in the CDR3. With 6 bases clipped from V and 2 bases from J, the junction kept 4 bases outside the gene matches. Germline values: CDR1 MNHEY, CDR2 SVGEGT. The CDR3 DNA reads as TGTGCCAGCAGAGGGACTAGCGATACCTACGAGCAGTACTTC. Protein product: CASRGTSDTYEQYF.

CDR3 amino acids: CASSKFSYNSPLHF. In nucleotides, the CDR3 is TGTGCCAGCAGCAAATTTTCCTATAATTCACCCCTCCACTTT. V usage is TRBV6-1 and J usage is TRBJ1-6; D not resolved. The CDR3 contains 14 residues. Trimming removed 6 bases at V and 1 base at J, with 7 bases between. Germline-derived CDR1 and CDR2 are MNHNS and SASEGT.

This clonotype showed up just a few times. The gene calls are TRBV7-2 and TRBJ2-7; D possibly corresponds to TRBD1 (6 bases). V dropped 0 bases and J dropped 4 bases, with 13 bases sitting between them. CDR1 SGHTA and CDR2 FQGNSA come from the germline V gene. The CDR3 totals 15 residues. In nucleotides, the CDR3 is TGTGCCAGCAGCTTAGCCCCCGGACAGTTTTACGAGCAGTACTTC. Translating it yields CASSLAPGQFYEQYF.

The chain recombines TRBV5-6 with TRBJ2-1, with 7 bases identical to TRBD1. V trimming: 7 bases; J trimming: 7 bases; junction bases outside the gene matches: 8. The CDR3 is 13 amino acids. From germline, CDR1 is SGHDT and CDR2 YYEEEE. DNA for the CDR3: TGTGCCAGCTTTATAGACAGGGCGAATGAGCAGTTCTTC. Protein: CASFIDRANEQFF.

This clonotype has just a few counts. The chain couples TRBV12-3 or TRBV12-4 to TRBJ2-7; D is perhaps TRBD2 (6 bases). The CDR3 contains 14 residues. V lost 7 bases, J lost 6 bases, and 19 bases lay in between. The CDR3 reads CASTRGAGIIEQYF. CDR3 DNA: TGTGCCAGCACCAGAGGTGCGGGAATCATCGAGCAGTACTTC.

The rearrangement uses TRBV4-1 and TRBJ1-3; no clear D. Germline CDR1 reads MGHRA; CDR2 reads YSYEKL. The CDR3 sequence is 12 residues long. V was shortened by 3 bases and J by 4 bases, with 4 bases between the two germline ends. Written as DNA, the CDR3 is TGCGCCAGCAGCCAGAAGGGAAACACCATATATTTT. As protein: CASSQKGNTIYF.

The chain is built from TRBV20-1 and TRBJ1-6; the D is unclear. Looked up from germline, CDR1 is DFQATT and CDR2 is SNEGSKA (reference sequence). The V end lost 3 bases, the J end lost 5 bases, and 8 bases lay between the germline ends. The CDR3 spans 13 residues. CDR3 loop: CSASNTDNSPLHF. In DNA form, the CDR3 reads TGCAGTGCTAGTAACACGGATAATTCACCCCTCCACTTT.

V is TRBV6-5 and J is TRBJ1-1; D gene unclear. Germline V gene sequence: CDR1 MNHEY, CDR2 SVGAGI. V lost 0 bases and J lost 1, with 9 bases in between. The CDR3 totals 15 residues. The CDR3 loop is CASSYSIWGNTEAFF. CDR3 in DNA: TGTGCCAGCAGTTACTCGATTTGGGGGAACACTGAAGCTTTCTTT.

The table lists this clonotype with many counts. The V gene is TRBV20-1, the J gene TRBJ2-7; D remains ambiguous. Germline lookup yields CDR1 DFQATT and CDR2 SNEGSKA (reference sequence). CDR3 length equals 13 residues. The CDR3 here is CSAIRAPSYEQYF. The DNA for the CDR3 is TGCAGCGCAATCCGGGCCCCATCCTACGAGCAGTACTTC.

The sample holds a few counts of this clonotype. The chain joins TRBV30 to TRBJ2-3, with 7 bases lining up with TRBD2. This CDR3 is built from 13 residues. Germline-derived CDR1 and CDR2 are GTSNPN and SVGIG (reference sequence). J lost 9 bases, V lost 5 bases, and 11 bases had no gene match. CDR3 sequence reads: CAWETFRRGTQYF. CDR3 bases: TGTGCCTGGGAAACATTTAGGCGGGGGACGCAGTATTTT.

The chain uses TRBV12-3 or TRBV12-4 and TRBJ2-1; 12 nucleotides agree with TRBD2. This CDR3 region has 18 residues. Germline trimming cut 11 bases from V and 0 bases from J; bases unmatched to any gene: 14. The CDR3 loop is CAFSRTSGDVSSYNEQFF. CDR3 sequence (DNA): TGTGCCTTCAGTAGGACTAGCGGGGACGTAAGCTCCTACAATGAGCAGTTCTTC.

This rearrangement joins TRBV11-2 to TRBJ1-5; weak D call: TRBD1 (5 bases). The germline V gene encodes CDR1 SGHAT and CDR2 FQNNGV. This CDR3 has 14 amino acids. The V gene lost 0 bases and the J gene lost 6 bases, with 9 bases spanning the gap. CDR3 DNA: TGTGCCAGCAGCTTAGACTCGGGGGTTCAGCCCCAGCATTTT. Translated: CASSLDSGVQPQHF.

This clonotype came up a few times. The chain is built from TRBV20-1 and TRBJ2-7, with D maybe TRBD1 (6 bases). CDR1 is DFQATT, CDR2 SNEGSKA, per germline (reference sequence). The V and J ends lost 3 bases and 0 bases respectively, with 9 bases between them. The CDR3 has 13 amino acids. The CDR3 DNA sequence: TGCAGTGCTAGTGGGGACACCTCCTACGAGCAGTACTTC. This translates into CSASGDTSYEQYF.

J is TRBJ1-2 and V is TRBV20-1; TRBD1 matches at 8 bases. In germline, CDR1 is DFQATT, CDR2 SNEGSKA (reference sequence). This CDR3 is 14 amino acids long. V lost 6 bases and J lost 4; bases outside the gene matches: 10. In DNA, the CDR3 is TGCAGTGCCGCCGGACAGGGACCCTTCTATGGCTACACCTTC. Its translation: CSAAGQGPFYGYTF.

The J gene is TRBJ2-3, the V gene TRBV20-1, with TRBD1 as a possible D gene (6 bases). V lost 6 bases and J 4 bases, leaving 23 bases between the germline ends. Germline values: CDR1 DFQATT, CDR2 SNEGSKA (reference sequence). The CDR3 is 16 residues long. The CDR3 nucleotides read TGCAGTGCCAGCCACCCCCGACGAGAGGGGGCAGATACGCAGTATTTT. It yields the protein CSASHPRREGADTQYF.

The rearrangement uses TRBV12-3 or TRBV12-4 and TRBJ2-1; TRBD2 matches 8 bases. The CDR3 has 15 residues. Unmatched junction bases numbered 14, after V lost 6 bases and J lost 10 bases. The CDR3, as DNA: TGTGCCAGCAGCGCGGGGCCTAGCGGGCCCTGGGAGCAGTTCTTC. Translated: CASSAGPSGPWEQFF.

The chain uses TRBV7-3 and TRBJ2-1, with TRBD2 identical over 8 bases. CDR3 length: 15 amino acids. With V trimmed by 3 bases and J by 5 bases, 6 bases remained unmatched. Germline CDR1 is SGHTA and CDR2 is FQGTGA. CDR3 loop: CASSFSSGVNNEQFF. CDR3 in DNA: TGTGCCAGCAGCTTCAGTAGCGGGGTCAACAATGAGCAGTTCTTC.

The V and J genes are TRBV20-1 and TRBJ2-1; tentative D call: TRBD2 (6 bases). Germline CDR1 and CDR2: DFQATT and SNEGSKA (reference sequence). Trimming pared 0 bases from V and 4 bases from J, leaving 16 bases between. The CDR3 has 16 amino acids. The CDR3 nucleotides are TGCAGTGCTAGAGATGGAGTAGCGGAGACGTACAATGAGCAGTTCTTC. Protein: CSARDGVAETYNEQFF.

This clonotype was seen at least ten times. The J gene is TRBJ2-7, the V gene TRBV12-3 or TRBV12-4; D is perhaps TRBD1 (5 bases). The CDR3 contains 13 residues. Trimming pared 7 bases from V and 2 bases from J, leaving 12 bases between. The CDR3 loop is CASTWGQTYEQYF. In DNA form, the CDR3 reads TGTGCCAGCACCTGGGGCCAAACCTACGAGCAGTACTTC.

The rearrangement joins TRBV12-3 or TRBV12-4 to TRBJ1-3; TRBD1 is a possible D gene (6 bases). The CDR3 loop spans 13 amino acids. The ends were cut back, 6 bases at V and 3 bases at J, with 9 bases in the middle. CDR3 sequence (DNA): TGTGCCAGCAGGCGACAGGATGGAAACACCATATATTTT. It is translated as CASRRQDGNTIYF.

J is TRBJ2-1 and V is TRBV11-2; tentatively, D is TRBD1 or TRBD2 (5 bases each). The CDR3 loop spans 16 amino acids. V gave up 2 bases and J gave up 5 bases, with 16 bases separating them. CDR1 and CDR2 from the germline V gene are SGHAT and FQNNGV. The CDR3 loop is CASSLSRTQGHNEQFF. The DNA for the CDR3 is TGTGCCAGCAGCTTATCTCGGACTCAGGGTCACAATGAGCAGTTCTTC.

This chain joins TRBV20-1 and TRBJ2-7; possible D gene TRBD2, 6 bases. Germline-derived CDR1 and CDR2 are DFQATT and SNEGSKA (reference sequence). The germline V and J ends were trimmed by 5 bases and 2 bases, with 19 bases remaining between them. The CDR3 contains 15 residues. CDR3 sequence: CSAGKVSGPPYEQYF. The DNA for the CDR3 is TGCAGTGCTGGAAAAGTTAGCGGCCCCCCCTACGAGCAGTACTTC.

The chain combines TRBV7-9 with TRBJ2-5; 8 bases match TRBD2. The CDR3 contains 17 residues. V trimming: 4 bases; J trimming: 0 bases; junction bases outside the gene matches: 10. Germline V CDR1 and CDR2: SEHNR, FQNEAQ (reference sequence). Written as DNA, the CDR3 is TGTGCCAGCAGCTCTTCCCCCACTAGCGGACACCAAGAGACCCAGTACTTC. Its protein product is CASSSSPTSGHQETQYF.

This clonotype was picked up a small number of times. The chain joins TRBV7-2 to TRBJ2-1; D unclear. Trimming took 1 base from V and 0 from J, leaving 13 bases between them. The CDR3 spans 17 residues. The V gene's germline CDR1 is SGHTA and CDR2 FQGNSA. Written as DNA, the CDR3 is TGTGCCAGCAGCTTAGTAGGTGGCGGAAGCTCCTACAATGAGCAGTTCTTC. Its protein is CASSLVGGGSSYNEQFF.

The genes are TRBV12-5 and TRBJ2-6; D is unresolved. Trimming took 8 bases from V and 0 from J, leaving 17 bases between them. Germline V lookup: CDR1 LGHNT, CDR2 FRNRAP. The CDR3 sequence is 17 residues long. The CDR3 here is CASSERVLTSGANVLTF. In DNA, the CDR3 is TGTGCTAGTTCGGAAAGGGTTCTAACCTCTGGGGCCAACGTCCTGACTTTC. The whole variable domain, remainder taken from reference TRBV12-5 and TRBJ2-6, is DARVTQTPRHKVTEMGQEVTMRCQPILGHNTVFWYRQTMMQGLELLAYFRNRAPLDDSGMPKDRFSAEMPDATLATLKIQPSEPRDSAVYFCASSERVLTSGANVLTFGAGSRLTVL.